This T cell receptor beta chain was identified during a study of blood T cell repertoires in COVID-19. At the level of the study: The study drew acute and convalescent COVID-19 samples from the United States, Italy and Spain.

TCRdb keeps only in-frame clones here, not all; method: immunoSEQ multiplex PCR. The sample records hundreds of thousands of clones, 86% being singletons. Germline assignment: CDR1 SGHVS and CDR2 FNYEAQ. There are 18 residues in the CDR3. Trimming cost V 5 bases and J 1 base; bases outside gene matches: 11. The sequenced material came from peripheral blood. The chain is built from TRBV7-6 and TRBJ2-2, with 9 bases that match TRBD2. The TCR was taken from a woman in her forties or fifties with acute or convalescent COVID-19. The CDR3 DNA is TGTGCCAGCAGCCCCACCTTTAGCGGGAGAAGGAACACCGGGGAGCTGTTTTTT. Its translation is CASSPTFSGRRNTGELFF.